This entry is about one T cell receptor (beta chain). The data were obtained in a study of OX40 agonist ivuxolimab in advanced cancers. CDR1 and CDR2 from the germline V gene are MDHEN and SYDVKM. V lost 4 bases to trimming and J lost 3 bases, with 4 bases between them. The CDR3 extends over 13 amino acids. Profiling relied on immunoSEQ multiplex PCR, and the TCRdb table lists in-frame clones only, not all of them. The top ten hold around 19% of the sample, which has fewer than 35,000 clones, roughly 81% seen once. Material: CD4+ or CD8+ T cells sorted from blood, obtained in a trial of the OX40 agonist ivuxolimab. This chain connects TRBV28 to TRBJ1-6; D unresolved. The TCR sequence derives from an adult with an advanced solid tumor such as melanoma, head and neck, liver or kidney cancer. The CDR3 DNA follows: TGTGCCAGCAGTTCCAACTATAATTCACCCCTCCACTTT. Amino acids: CASSSNYNSPLHF.